Here is one TCR beta chain with its context. Samples came from healthy bone marrow donors. These data are taken from a study of cytomegalovirus exposure and HLA in healthy donors. Across the study: About 79% of some 390 genotyped donors fell in the Caucasian-associated ancestry cluster.

It was with 60 Vbeta and 13 Jbeta primers that the PCR ran. The data were produced by immunoSEQ multiplex PCR, yet TCRdb's version contains in-frame clones alone and is incomplete. Of fewer than 140,000 clones listed, 75% to 85% are singletons. The sequencing input was PBMCs. The TCR originated in a man aged 50-60 years in good health and CMV-seronegative.

DNA for the CDR3: TGCGCCAGCAGCTTGGAAATAGCGGGGGTCAATGAGCAGTTCTTC. Protein: CASSLEIAGVNEQFF. The V call is TRBV5-1, the J call TRBJ2-1, with 9 bases fitting TRBD2. V was pared by 0 bases and J by 6 bases, with 4 bases of the junction left unmatched. Germline V gene data show CDR1 as SGHRS and CDR2 as YFSETQ. This CDR3 region has 15 residues.